The entry below gives a single TCR beta chain sequence along with its context. Its specificity is unknown. CDR3 length: 13 residues. V was shortened by 5 bases and J by 4 bases, with 12 bases between the two germline ends. The germline V gene has CDR1 SGHRS and CDR2 YFSETQ. All the people who gave samples were healthy bone marrow donors. Amplification used 60 Vbeta primers and 13 Jbeta primers. Generated by immunoSEQ multiplex PCR, the TCRdb table keeps only in-frame clones and is missing some. The table includes about 130,000 clones, around 72% detected once. The sample is drawn from a study of cytomegalovirus exposure and HLA in healthy donors. Whole-study results and caveats: Later findings reportedly placed an Asian-associated ancestry cluster below the approximately 670-donor mean for N-insertions. Some V segments could not be told apart, so they were left out, TRBV6-2 and TRBV6-3 among them. What was likely a sequencing artifact was a cluster of highly shared sequence variants.

The sequencing sample was made of PBMCs. The rearrangement links TRBV5-1 to TRBJ1-2; D is uncertain. The source is a man younger than 30 in good health and CMV-seropositive. The CDR3 DNA reads TGCGCCAGCAGTCTTAGCGGAGTCTATGGCTACACCTTC. It encodes CASSLSGVYGYTF.